What follows describes a single TCR beta chain. This sample is part of a study of cytomegalovirus exposure and HLA in healthy donors. This CDR3 region has 12 residues. Trimming took 8 bases from V and 3 from J, leaving 10 bases between them. Germline V gene lookup returns CDR1 SGHTA and CDR2 FQGNSA. This PCR relied on a set of 60 Vbeta primers and 13 Jbeta primers. The protocol was immunoSEQ multiplex PCR, while the TCRdb copy is restricted to in-frame clones and leaves out a portion. The data show more than 150,000 clones, with over 75% seen just once and 1.5% to 2% held by the top ten. The rearrangement links TRBV7-2 to TRBJ1-1; tentative D call: TRBD1 (6 bases). The clonotype was recovered from a woman aged 25 to 39 in good health and CMV-seronegative. Sequencing was done on a sample of PBMCs. The CDR3 DNA reads TGTGCCAGCGGTGACAGGCACACTGAAGCTTTCTTT. Amino acid sequence: CASGDRHTEAFF.